The present TCR beta chain was sequenced within a study of blood T cell repertoires in COVID-19. Method: immunoSEQ multiplex PCR; TCRdb's copy keeps in-frame clones and lacks some. The table lists 410,000 or so clones, 86% of them singletons. The CDR3 is 13 residues long. V trimming: 5 bases; J trimming: 6 bases; junction bases outside the gene matches: 4. Germline V gene sequence: CDR1 SNHLY, CDR2 FYNNEI. Input material: peripheral blood. The chain combines TRBV2 with TRBJ1-1; 9 bases fit TRBD1. The source is a woman in her twenties or thirties with active or convalescent COVID-19. The CDR3: CASSTGGAPEAFF. DNA for the CDR3: TGTGCCAGCAGTACAGGGGGCGCGCCTGAAGCTTTCTTT.